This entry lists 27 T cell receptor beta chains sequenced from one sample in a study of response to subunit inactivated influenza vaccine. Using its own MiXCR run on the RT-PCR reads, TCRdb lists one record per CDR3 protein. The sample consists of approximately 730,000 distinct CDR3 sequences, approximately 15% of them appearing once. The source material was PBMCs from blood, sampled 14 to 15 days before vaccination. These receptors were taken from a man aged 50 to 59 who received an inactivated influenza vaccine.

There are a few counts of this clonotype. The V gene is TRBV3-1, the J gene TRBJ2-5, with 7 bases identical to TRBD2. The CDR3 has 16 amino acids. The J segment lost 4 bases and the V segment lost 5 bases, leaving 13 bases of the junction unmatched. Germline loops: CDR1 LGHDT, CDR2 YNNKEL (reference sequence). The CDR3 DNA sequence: TGTGCCAGCAGCTTCCGACTAGCTGGGGTAGGAGAGACCCAGTACTTC. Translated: CASSFRLAGVGETQYF.

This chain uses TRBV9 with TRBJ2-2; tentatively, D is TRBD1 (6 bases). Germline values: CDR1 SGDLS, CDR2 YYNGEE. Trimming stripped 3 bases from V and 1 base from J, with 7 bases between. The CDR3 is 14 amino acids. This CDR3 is CASSEDRNTGELFF. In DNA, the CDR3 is TGTGCCAGCAGCGAGGACAGGAACACCGGGGAGCTGTTTTTT.

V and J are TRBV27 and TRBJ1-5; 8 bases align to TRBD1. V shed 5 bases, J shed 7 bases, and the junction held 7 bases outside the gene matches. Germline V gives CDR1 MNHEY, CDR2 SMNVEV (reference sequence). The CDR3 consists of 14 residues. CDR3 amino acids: CASSTDRARQPQHF. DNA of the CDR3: TGTGCCAGCAGTACGGACAGGGCGAGGCAGCCCCAGCATTTT.

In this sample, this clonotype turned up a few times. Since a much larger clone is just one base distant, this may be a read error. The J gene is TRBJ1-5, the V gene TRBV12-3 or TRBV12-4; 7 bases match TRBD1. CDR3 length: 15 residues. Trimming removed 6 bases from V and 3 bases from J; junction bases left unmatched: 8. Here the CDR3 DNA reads TGTGCCAGCAGCACCGAGACAGGGATCAATCAGCCCCAGCATTTT. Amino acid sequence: CASSTETGINQPQHF.

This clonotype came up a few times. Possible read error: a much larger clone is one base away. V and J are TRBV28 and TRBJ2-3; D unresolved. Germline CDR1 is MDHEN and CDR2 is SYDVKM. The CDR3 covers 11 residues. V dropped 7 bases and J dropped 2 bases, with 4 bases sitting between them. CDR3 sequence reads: CASTYTDTQYF. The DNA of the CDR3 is TGTGCCAGCACCTACACAGATACGCAGTATTTT. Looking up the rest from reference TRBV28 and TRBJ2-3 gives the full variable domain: DVKVTQSSRYLVKRTGEKVFLECVQDMDHENMFWYRQDPGLGLRLIYFSYDVKMKEKGDIPEGYSVSREKKERFSLILESASTNQTSMYLCASTYTDTQYFGPGTRLTVL.

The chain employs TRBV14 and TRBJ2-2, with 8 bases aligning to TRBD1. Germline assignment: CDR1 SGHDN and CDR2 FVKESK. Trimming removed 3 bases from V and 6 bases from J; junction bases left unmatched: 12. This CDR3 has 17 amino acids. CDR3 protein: CASSQNTGTGPPGELFF. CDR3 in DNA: TGTGCCAGCAGCCAGAACACCGGGACAGGTCCCCCCGGGGAGCTGTTTTTT.

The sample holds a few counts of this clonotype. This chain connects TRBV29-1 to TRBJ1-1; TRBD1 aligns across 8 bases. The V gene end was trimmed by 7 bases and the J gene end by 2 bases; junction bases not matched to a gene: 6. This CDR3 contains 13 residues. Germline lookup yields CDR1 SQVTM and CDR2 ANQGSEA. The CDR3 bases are TGCAGCGCCCACGGACAGGGTAACACTGAAGCTTTCTTT. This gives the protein CSAHGQGNTEAFF. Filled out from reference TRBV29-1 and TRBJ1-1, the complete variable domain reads SAVISQKPSRDICQRGTSLTIQCQVDSQVTMMFWYRQQPGQSLTLIATANQGSEATYESGFVIDKFPISRPNLTFSTLTVSNMSPEDSSIYLCSAHGQGNTEAFFGQGTRLTVV.

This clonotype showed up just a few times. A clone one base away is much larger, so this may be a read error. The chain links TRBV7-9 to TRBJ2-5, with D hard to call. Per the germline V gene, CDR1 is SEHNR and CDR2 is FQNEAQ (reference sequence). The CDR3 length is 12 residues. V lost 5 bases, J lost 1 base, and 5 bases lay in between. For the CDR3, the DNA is TGTGCCAGCAGCCGGGCCCAAGAGACCCAGTACTTC. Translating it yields CASSRAQETQYF.

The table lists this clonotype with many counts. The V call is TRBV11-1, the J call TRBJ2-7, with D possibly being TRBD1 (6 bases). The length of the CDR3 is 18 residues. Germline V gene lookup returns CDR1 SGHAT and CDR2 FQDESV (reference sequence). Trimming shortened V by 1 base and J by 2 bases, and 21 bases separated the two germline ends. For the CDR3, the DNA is TGTGCCAGCAGCTTAGACGGTTATCTTCGGACAGCGACCTACGAGCAGTACTTC. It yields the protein CASSLDGYLRTATYEQYF. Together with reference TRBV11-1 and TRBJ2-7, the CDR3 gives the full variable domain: EAEVAQSPRYKITEKSQAVAFWCDPISGHATLYWYRQILGQGPELLVQFQDESVVDDSQLPKDRFSAERLKGVDSTLKIQPAELGDSAMYLCASSLDGYLRTATYEQYFGPGTRLTVT.

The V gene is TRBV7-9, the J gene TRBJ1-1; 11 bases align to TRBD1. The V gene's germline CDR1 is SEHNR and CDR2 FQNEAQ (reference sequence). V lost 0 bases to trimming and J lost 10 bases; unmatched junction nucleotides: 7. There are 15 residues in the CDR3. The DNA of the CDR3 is TGTGCCAGCAGCTTAGCGCTAAGGGACAGGGGGAGAGCTTTCTTT. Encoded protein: CASSLALRDRGRAFF.

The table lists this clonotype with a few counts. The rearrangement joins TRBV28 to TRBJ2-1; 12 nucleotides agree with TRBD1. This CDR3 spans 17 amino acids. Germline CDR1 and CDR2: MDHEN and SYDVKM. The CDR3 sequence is CAGGTGGIPSSYNEQFF. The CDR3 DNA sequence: TGTGCAGGAGGGACAGGGGGCATCCCTAGCTCCTACAATGAGCAGTTCTTC. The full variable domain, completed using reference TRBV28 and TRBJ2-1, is DVKVTQSSRYLVKRTGEKVFLECVQDMDHENMFWYRQDPGLGLRLIYFSYDVKMKEKGDIPEGYSVSREKKERFSLILESASTNQTSMYLCAGGTGGIPSSYNEQFFGPGTRLTVL.

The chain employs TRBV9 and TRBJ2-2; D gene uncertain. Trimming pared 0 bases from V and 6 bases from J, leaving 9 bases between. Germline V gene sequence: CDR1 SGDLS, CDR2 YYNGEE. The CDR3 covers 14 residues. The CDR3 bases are TGTGCCAGCAGCGTAGCCAGTCAGGCCGGGGAGCTGTTTTTT. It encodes CASSVASQAGELFF.

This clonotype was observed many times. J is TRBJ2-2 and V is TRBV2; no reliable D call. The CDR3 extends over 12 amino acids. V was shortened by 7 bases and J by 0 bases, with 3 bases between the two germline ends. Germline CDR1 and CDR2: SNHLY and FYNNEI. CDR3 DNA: TGTGCCAGCACCACGAACACCGGGGAGCTGTTTTTT. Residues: CASTTNTGELFF.

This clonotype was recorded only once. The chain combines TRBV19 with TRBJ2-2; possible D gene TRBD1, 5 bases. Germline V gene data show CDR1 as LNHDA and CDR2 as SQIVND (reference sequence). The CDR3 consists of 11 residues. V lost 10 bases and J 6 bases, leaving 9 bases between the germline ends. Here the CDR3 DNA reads TGTGCCACCATAGGGGCCGGGGAGCTGTTTTTT. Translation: CATIGAGELFF.

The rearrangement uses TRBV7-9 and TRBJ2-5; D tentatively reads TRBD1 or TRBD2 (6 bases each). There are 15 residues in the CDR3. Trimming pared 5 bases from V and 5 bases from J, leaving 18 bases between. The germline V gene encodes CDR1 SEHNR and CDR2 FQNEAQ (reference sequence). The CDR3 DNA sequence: TGTGCCAGCAGCGGACGGGGGCAGGGCGAGGAGACCCAGTACTTC. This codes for CASSGRGQGEETQYF.

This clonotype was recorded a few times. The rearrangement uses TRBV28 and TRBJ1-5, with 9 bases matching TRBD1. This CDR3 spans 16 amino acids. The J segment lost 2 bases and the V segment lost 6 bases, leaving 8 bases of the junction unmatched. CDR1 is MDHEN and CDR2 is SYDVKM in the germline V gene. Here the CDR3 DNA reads TGTGCCAGCAGAAGTGGACAGGGGAAAGGCAATCAGCCCCAGCATTTT. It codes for CASRSGQGKGNQPQHF.

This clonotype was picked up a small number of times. CDR3 DNA sequence: TGTGCCAGCAGTGAATTCGGTTCTAGCACAGATACGCAGTATTTT. As protein: CASSEFGSSTDTQYF. This sequence joins TRBV25-1 and TRBJ2-3; D unclear. CDR1 is MGHDK and CDR2 is SYGVNS in the germline V gene. Trimming cost V 1 base and J 0 bases, with 8 bases left between them. This CDR3 region has 15 residues.

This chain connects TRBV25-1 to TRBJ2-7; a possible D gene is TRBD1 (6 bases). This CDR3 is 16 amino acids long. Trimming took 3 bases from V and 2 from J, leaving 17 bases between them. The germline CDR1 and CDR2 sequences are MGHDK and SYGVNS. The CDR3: CASSDMLKGDTYEQYF. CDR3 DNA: TGTGCCAGCAGTGATATGTTGAAGGGGGACACCTACGAGCAGTACTTC.

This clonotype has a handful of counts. DNA for the CDR3: TGTGCCAGCAGTTTCCAGACTAGCGGGGGGTACAATGAGCAGTTCTTC. Residues: CASSFQTSGGYNEQFF. This chain connects TRBV27 to TRBJ2-1; 13 bases fit TRBD2. The CDR3 covers 16 residues. V shed 3 bases, J shed 4 bases, and the junction held 3 bases outside the gene matches. Germline V gives CDR1 MNHEY, CDR2 SMNVEV (reference sequence).

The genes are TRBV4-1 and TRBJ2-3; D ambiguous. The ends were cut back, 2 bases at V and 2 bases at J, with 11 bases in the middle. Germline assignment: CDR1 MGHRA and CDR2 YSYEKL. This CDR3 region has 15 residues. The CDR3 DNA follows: TGCGCCAGCAGCCAATTCCCCCCTTCCACAGATACGCAGTATTTT. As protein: CASSQFPPSTDTQYF.

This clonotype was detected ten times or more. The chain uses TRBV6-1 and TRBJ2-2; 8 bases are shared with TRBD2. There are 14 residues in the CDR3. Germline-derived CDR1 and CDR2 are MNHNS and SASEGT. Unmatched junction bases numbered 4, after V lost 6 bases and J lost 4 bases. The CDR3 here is CASSAGGGTGELFF. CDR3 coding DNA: TGTGCCAGCAGCGCGGGAGGTGGCACCGGGGAGCTGTTTTTT.

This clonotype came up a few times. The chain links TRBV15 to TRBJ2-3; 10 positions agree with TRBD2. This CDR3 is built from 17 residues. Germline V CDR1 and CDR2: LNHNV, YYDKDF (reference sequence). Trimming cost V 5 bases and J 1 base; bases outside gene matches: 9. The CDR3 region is CATSQFGLAGGTDTQYF. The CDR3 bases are TGTGCCACCAGCCAGTTTGGGCTAGCGGGGGGCACAGATACGCAGTATTTT. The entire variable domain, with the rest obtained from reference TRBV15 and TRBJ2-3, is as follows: DAMVIQNPRYQVTQFGKPVTLSCSQTLNHNVMYWYQQKSSQAPKLLFHYYDKDFNNEADTPDNFQSRRPNTSFCFLDIRSPGLGDTAMYLCATSQFGLAGGTDTQYFGPGTRLTVL.

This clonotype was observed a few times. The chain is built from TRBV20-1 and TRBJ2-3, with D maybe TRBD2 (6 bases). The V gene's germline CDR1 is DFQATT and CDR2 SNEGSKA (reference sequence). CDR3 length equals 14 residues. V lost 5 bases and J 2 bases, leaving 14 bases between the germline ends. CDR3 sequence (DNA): TGCAGTGCTCGTATCCGGGACTTCACAGATACGCAGTATTTT. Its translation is CSARIRDFTDTQYF.

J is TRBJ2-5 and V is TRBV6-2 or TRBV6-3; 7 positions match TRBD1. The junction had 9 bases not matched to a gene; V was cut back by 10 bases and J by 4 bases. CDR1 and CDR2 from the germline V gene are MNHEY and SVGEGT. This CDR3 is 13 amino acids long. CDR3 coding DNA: TGTGCCACCAGGGTCTCAGGGGGAGAGACCCAGTACTTC. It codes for CATRVSGGETQYF.

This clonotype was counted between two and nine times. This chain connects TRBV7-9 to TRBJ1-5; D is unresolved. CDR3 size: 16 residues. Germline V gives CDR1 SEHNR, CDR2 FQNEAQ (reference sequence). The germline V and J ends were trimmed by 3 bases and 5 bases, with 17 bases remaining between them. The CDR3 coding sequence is TGTGCCAGCAGCTTGTCGTCAGGCCAACGGGATCAGCCCCAGCATTTT. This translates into CASSLSSGQRDQPQHF.

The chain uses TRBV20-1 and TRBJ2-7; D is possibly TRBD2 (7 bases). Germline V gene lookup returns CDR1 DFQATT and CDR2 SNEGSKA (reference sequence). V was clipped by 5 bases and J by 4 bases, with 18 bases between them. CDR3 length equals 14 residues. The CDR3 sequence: CSALRLGGGYEQYF. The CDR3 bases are TGCAGTGCTTTGCGACTAGGGGGGGGGTACGAGCAGTACTTC.

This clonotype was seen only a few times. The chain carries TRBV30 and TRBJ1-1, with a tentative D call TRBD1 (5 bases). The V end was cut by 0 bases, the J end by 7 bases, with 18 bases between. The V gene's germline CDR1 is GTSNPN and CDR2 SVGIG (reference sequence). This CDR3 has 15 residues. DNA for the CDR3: TGTGCCTGGAGTGTTACAGGATCCCTGGGTAATGAAGCTTTCTTT. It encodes CAWSVTGSLGNEAFF.